This T cell receptor (beta chain) was sequenced for a study of cytomegalovirus exposure and HLA in healthy donors. It was with 60 Vbeta and 13 Jbeta primers that the PCR ran. Libraries were prepared by immunoSEQ multiplex PCR; TCRdb keeps only in-frame clonotypes and omits some of them. The repertoire holds 85,000 to 130,000 clones, approximately 76% seen once, with approximately 5% in the top ten. As for this clone: Its matching antigen is unknown.

Findings of the study overall: Prior analysis indicated that the majority of TCR beta V segments exhibited productivity approximately 87% or approximately 30% of the time.

V dropped 10 bases and J dropped 5 bases, with 18 bases sitting between them. The CDR3 is made up of 14 amino acids. Germline CDR1 reads ENHRY; CDR2 reads SYGVKD. The TCR was taken from a young woman in good health and CMV-seropositive. V is TRBV10-3 and J is TRBJ2-1; TRBD2 might be the D (5 bases). The sample comprised PBMCs. The CDR3 nucleotides read TGTGCCACCTCCCGGGGTGGTCCCAACAATGAGCAGTTCTTC. Translation gives CATSRGGPNNEQFF.